This record looks at one TCR beta chain sequence and its context. The CDR3 is 16 amino acids. Germline V gene sequence: CDR1 LGHNA, CDR2 YNFKEQ. Trimming stripped 0 bases from V and 2 bases from J, with 11 bases between. These data originate in a study of blood T cell repertoires in COVID-19. On the study more broadly: Sample material is recorded as cDNA or gDNA derived from T cells, B-cell-depleted T cells, or PBMCs.

The method was immunoSEQ multiplex PCR; TCRdb's version includes in-frame clones alone and lacks a portion of them. This sample has about 250,000 clones, with over 70% found just once. The chain uses TRBV4-2 and TRBJ1-3, with unresolved D. What was sequenced was peripheral blood. This clonotype was obtained from an elderly woman with acute or convalescent COVID-19. The CDR3 sequence is CASSQDRSGTGNTIYF. The CDR3 bases are TGTGCCAGCAGCCAAGATCGGTCGGGGACTGGAAACACCATATATTTT.